The rows below give T cell receptor beta chains drawn from one sample of a study of patients and donors after allogeneic stem cell transplantation. TCRdb analysed the RT-PCR reads with MiXCR anew, one entry per CDR3 protein. The sample records 900,000 to 1,000,000 distinct CDR3 sequences, about a sixth being singletons. Material: blood, either unsorted or a sorted T cell fraction (not recorded which). The receptors shown here come from a human donor who was either an allogeneic HSCT recipient or a stem cell or donor lymphocyte infusion donor (not recorded which). It is not recorded whose cells these are; they may come from a transplant donor. Each CDR3 is given without its conserved first and last residue. Each record gives: V gene, J gene, CDR3 protein.

TRBV5-5	TRBJ1-1	ASSLSLGTRTEAF
TRBV6-1	TRBJ2-3	ASSLWGVGADTQY
TRBV5-1	TRBJ2-7	ASSLQEAYEQY
TRBV5-8	TRBJ1-2	ASSLMGQEPDT
TRBV10-3	TRBJ2-1	AISILAGDPNEQF
TRBV29-1	TRBJ2-7	SVEGGTGANFYEQY
TRBV14	TRBJ2-1	ASSPGLAFNEQF
TRBV2	TRBJ2-7	ASSEERLSYEQY
TRBV24-1	TRBJ2-2	ATSDSGTANTGELF
TRBV18	TRBJ2-7	ASSPLGTAYEQY
TRBV20-1	TRBJ1-2	SARGHNYGYT
TRBV27	TRBJ2-1	ASRQPGQGAVEQF
TRBV5-1	TRBJ2-2	ASSADRGQSTGELF
TRBV10-3	TRBJ2-7	AISPRTGGFSYEQY
TRBV6-4	TRBJ2-1	ASSDANNEQF
TRBV10-3	TRBJ2-1	AISEGRGNVVNEQF
TRBV11-2	TRBJ2-5	ASSLSLYRDETQY
TRBV6-5	TRBJ2-7	ASSFSGTGWNEQY
TRBV10-3	TRBJ2-3	AIGGTSRGVHSTDTQY
TRBV7-3	TRBJ2-3	ASSLSWEGLADTQY